The next 32 T cell receptor beta chains were all read from a single sample in a study of blood T cells in healthy people across ages. A second PCR of roughly 6 to 12 cycles used a sample-barcoded 5' primer and a J-beta primer mix. MiXCR, run by TCRdb on the 5' RACE reads, gives a single entry per CDR3 protein. The sample has hundreds of thousands of distinct CDR3 sequences, less than 35% seen once. Material: blood. These receptors were obtained from a woman over 75 in good health.

This clonotype was found many times. This chain joins TRBV7-2 and TRBJ2-7, with 8 bases identical to TRBD1. CDR3 length: 16 residues. The germline V gene has CDR1 SGHTA and CDR2 FQGNSA. The J segment lost 0 bases and the V segment lost 5 bases, leaving 9 bases of the junction unmatched. This CDR3 is CASSQGAGWSSYEQYF. The DNA for the CDR3 is TGTGCCAGCAGCCAGGGGGCAGGTTGGAGCTCCTACGAGCAGTACTTC.

This clonotype appeared many times. An end of the junction does not agree with germline; a read error may underlie this. The chain uses TRBV4-3 and TRBJ2-7; D gene ambiguous. Germline lookup yields CDR1 LGHNA and CDR2 YSLEER. CDR3 length: 14 amino acids. The CDR3 reads CASRQGIATYEQYF. The CDR3, as DNA: TGCGCCAGCAGACAAGGGATAGCCACCTACGAGCAGTACTTC.

Ten or more counts support this clonotype. The genes are TRBV5-1 and TRBJ2-5, with TRBD1 identical over 9 bases. CDR3 length: 14 amino acids. J lost 4 bases, V lost 6 bases, and 7 bases had no gene match. CDR1 and CDR2 (germline): SGHRS, YFSETQ. The CDR3 loop reads CASNNRGRGETQYF. For the CDR3, the DNA is TGCGCCAGCAATAACAGGGGGCGCGGAGAGACCCAGTACTTC.

On this clonotype: This may be a read error: a much more frequent sequence differs by one nucleotide. The chain joins TRBV6-1 to TRBJ2-4; D remains ambiguous. The J call may be incorrect, as the DNA end agrees better with TRBJ2-7. The CDR3 length is 14 residues. Per the germline V gene, CDR1 is MNHNS and CDR2 is SASEGT. The CDR3 reads CASSATPGAYEQYF. CDR3 DNA: TGTGCCAGCAGTGCTACGCCTGGCGCCTACGAGCAGTACTTC.

This clonotype was seen more than once but under ten times. This sequence joins TRBV6-1 and TRBJ1-5; D unclear. The V and J ends lost 5 bases and 6 bases respectively, with 14 bases between them. Germline loops: CDR1 MNHNS, CDR2 SASEGT. This CDR3 comprises 14 residues. The CDR3: CASSKTNVGQPQHF. DNA for the CDR3: TGTGCCAGCAGTAAGACCAATGTGGGTCAGCCCCAGCATTTT.

This clonotype appeared many times. The chain combines TRBV20-1 with TRBJ2-3; D is perhaps TRBD1 or TRBD2 (5 bases each). Germline V lookup: CDR1 DFQATT, CDR2 SNEGSKA (reference sequence). The CDR3 totals 15 residues. V was trimmed by 5 bases and J by 4 bases, leaving 19 bases between them. The CDR3 nucleotides are TGCAGTGCTTACCCCGGGACGCCTAGTGCAGATACGCAGTATTTT. Its protein is CSAYPGTPSADTQYF.

The J gene is TRBJ2-4, the V gene TRBV18; TRBD1 matches at 9 bases. After removal of 4 bases from V and 13 bases from J, the junction contained 8 bases not matched to a gene. In germline, CDR1 is KGHSH, CDR2 LQKENI. This CDR3 contains 13 residues. CDR3 protein: CASSHGTGPQQYF. The CDR3 DNA is TGTGCCAGCTCACATGGGACAGGGCCCCAGCAGTACTTC.

This chain joins TRBV20-1 and TRBJ2-1, with 10 bases aligning to TRBD2. The CDR3 spans 14 residues. Germline CDR1 reads DFQATT; CDR2 reads SNEGSKA (reference sequence). J lost 7 bases, V lost 5 bases, and 8 bases had no gene match. The CDR3 reads CSALKRGGLNEQFF. CDR3 DNA: TGCAGTGCTCTTAAGCGGGGGGGCCTGAATGAGCAGTTCTTC.

On this clonotype: A read error may be the cause here, since a much bigger clone is one base away. The chain employs TRBV7-6 and TRBJ2-1; TRBD2 aligns across 8 bases. The end of the DNA aligns better with TRBJ2-7, so the J call may be wrong. This CDR3 contains 15 residues. Germline CDR1 and CDR2: SGHVS and FNYEAQ. CDR3 bases: TGTGCCAGCAGCCCGGGGGGGAGCTCCTACAATGAGCAGTACTTC. This sequence encodes CASSPGGSSYNEQYF.

This clonotype was found a few times. The chain is built from TRBV6-4 and TRBJ1-1; D ambiguous. The CDR3 runs 14 residues. Germline V gene data show CDR1 as MRHNA and CDR2 as SNTAGT. V was trimmed by 3 bases and J by 1 base, leaving 9 bases between them. The CDR3 DNA reads TGTGCCAGCAGTGATGATTACCAGAACACTGAAGCTTTCTTT. Translating it yields CASSDDYQNTEAFF.

This clonotype was observed a few times. V is TRBV7-2 and J is TRBJ2-7, with D possibly TRBD2 on 6 matching bases. The CDR3 totals 15 residues. Germline V CDR1 and CDR2: SGHTA, FQGNSA. V was shortened by 1 base and J by 1 base, with 11 bases between the two germline ends. CDR3 loop: CASSLDGTSSYEQYF. The CDR3 nucleotides are TGTGCCAGCAGCTTAGATGGGACTTCATCCTACGAGCAGTACTTC.

Concerning this clonotype itself: The germline gene is not matched at one end of the junction; a read error may be the cause. The chain links TRBV19 to TRBJ2-6; 10 bases line up with TRBD1. CDR3 length equals 15 residues. Looked up from germline, CDR1 is LNHDA and CDR2 is SQIVND (reference sequence). The CDR3 nucleotides read TGTGCCAGTAGTAGGAGGACAGGGGGGGCCAACGTCCCGACTTTC. Encoded protein: CASSRRTGGANVPTF.

The chain has TRBV5-6 and TRBJ1-4, with a possible D match to TRBD1 (6 bases). Germline values: CDR1 SGHDT, CDR2 YYEEEE. Trimming left V 0 bases short and J 8 bases short, with 20 bases between. This CDR3 is built from 17 residues. For the CDR3, the DNA is TGTGCCAGCAGCTTGGCCCAACGGACAGCCCGTGAGGAAAAACTGTTTTTT. Translation gives CASSLAQRTAREEKLFF.

This clonotype was observed at least ten times. CDR3 nucleotides: TGCAGTGCTAGAGAGGGGGGCCCTAGGAGGTCCTACAATGAGCAGTTCTTC. Its protein is CSAREGGPRRSYNEQFF. The rearrangement joins TRBV20-1 to TRBJ2-1; D tentatively reads TRBD1 or TRBD2 (6 bases each). CDR3 length: 17 amino acids. Between the trimmed V and J ends, which lost 0 bases and 1 base, there was a span of 16 bases. CDR1 and CDR2 (germline): DFQATT, SNEGSKA (reference sequence).

This clonotype was counted between two and nine times. The V gene is TRBV2, the J gene TRBJ2-1; D perhaps matches TRBD2 (6 bases). V was shortened by 6 bases and J by 10 bases, with 22 bases between the two germline ends. Germline assignment: CDR1 SNHLY and CDR2 FYNNEI. The length of the CDR3 is 15 residues. The CDR3 region has the DNA TGTGCCAGCAGGGCGCAAACTTGCGGGGCTCGCGAGCAGTTCTTC. Its translation: CASRAQTCGAREQFF.

The chain carries TRBV20-1 and TRBJ2-1; the D gene is possibly TRBD2 (6 bases). The germline V and J ends were trimmed by 0 bases and 2 bases, with 14 bases remaining between them. Per the germline V gene, CDR1 is DFQATT and CDR2 is SNEGSKA (reference sequence). This CDR3 is 16 amino acids long. CDR3 amino acids: CSARDAGGTTYNEQFF. The DNA of the CDR3 is TGCAGTGCTAGAGATGCCGGGGGAACTACCTACAATGAGCAGTTCTTC.

Many counts were recorded for this clonotype. The rearrangement joins TRBV5-1 to TRBJ2-1, with 10 bases that match TRBD2. Trimming took 0 bases from V and 7 from J; bases not matched to a gene: 4. The CDR3 has 15 residues. Germline V gene sequence: CDR1 SGHRS, CDR2 YFSETQ. The CDR3 region has the DNA TGCGCCAGCAGCTTGGCTACTAGCGGGGTAAATGAGCAGTTCTTC. It is translated as CASSLATSGVNEQFF.

This clonotype was counted only a few times. This chain uses TRBV3-1 with TRBJ2-7; D is uncertain. V shed 0 bases and J shed 2 bases, with 8 bases lying between them. The germline gives CDR1 LGHDT, CDR2 YNNKEL (reference sequence). CDR3 length: 14 residues. The CDR3 nucleotides are TGTGCCAGCAGCCAAGATTTGACAACCTACGAGCAGTACTTC. It codes for CASSQDLTTYEQYF.

This clonotype was recorded many times. The V call is TRBV30, the J call TRBJ2-1; D is uncertain. The CDR3 covers 12 residues. The germline CDR1 and CDR2 sequences are GTSNPN and SVGIG (reference sequence). Trimming left V 5 bases short and J 8 bases short, with 13 bases between. Here the CDR3 reads CAWEDPGYEQFF. For the CDR3, the DNA is TGTGCCTGGGAAGACCCCGGGTATGAGCAGTTCTTC.

This clonotype was counted at least ten times. J is TRBJ1-2 and V is TRBV10-3, with D unclear. Trimming shortened V by 0 bases and J by 8 bases, and 10 bases separated the two germline ends. Germline V gene sequence: CDR1 ENHRY, CDR2 SYGVKD. CDR3 length: 13 amino acids. The DNA for the CDR3 is TGTGCCATCAGTGAGTCGACTGCCGGGGGCTACACCTTC. It translates to CAISESTAGGYTF.

Ten or more counts support this clonotype. The V gene is TRBV27, the J gene TRBJ2-3; possible D gene TRBD2, 5 bases. This CDR3 is built from 15 residues. Trimming shortened V by 3 bases and J by 7 bases, and 17 bases separated the two germline ends. Looked up from germline, CDR1 is MNHEY and CDR2 is SMNVEV (reference sequence). The CDR3 nucleotides read TGTGCCAGCAGTTTGAGCGGCAATCACTTTTATACGCAGTATTTT. It specifies CASSLSGNHFYTQYF.

To note about this clonotype: A far larger clone differs by one base, so this is likely a read error. V gene TRBV4-1 combines with J gene TRBJ1-5; 7 nucleotides align to TRBD1. The V gene's germline CDR1 is MGHRA and CDR2 YSYEKL. The CDR3 has 14 amino acids. CDR3 residues: CAGSQDRGNQPQHF. CDR3 DNA sequence: TGCGCCGGCAGCCAAGACAGGGGCAATCAGCCCCAGCATTTT.

The chain has TRBV6-1 and TRBJ1-5; perhaps TRBD1 as D (5 bases). With 8 bases removed from V and 5 bases from J, the gap between germline ends came to 13 bases. The CDR3 consists of 13 residues. Germline V CDR1 and CDR2: MNHNS, SASEGT. This CDR3 reads CASRPGLYQPQHF. The CDR3 nucleotides are TGTGCCAGCCGTCCAGGGTTGTATCAGCCCCAGCATTTT.

Points on this clonotype: A much larger clone is a single base away; this may be a read error. The gene calls are TRBV7-3 and TRBJ2-1; unclear D gene. The tail of the sequence fits TRBJ2-7 better, so the J call may be wrong. There are 13 residues in the CDR3. The germline V gene encodes CDR1 SGHTA and CDR2 FQGTGA. The CDR3 coding sequence is TGTGCCAGCAGCTTCCTCGCGTACAATGAGCAGTACTTC. Protein product: CASSFLAYNEQYF.

A note on this clonotype: This may come from a read error, since a much larger clone is one base off. V is TRBV6-2 or TRBV6-3 and J is TRBJ2-1; 7 bases line up with TRBD2. Germline loops: CDR1 MNHEY, CDR2 SVGEGT. CDR3 length equals 15 residues. The CDR3 here is CASSYPSGVYDEQFF. CDR3 in DNA: TGTGCCAGCAGTTACCCTAGCGGAGTCTACGATGAGCAGTTCTTC.

This clonotype was recorded many times. The chain has TRBV20-1 and TRBJ2-1, with 11 bases aligning to TRBD2. The length of the CDR3 is 15 residues. The trim removed 0 bases at V and 4 bases at J, leaving 2 bases unmatched. Germline V CDR1 and CDR2: DFQATT, SNEGSKA (reference sequence). CDR3 in DNA: TGCAGTGCTAGAGACAGACTAGCGGGGTACAATGAGCAGTTCTTC. Residues: CSARDRLAGYNEQFF.

The V and J genes are TRBV20-1 and TRBJ1-6, with D unclear. Germline V gene data show CDR1 as DFQATT and CDR2 as SNEGSKA (reference sequence). The ends were cut back, 3 bases at V and 10 bases at J, with 7 bases in the middle. CDR3 size: 11 residues. CDR3 amino acids: CSASPGSPLHF. CDR3 DNA: TGCAGTGCTAGCCCGGGATCACCCCTCCACTTT.

In its sample, this clonotype was seen many times. The chain joins TRBV3-1 to TRBJ1-1, with D hard to call. Germline loops: CDR1 LGHDT, CDR2 YNNKEL (reference sequence). This CDR3 contains 14 residues. V was trimmed by 2 bases and J by 5 bases, leaving 12 bases between them. CDR3 bases: TGTGCCAGCAGCCAACGCATATCGGGAACTGAAGCTTTCTTT. Translated, it gives CASSQRISGTEAFF.

CDR3 residues: CASSLNSGGGTGELFF. For the CDR3, the DNA is TGTGCCAGCAGTTTAAATAGCGGGGGGGGCACCGGGGAGCTGTTTTTT. The chain carries TRBV27 and TRBJ2-2; 11 nucleotides agree with TRBD2. With 2 bases clipped from V and 4 bases from J, the junction kept 3 bases outside the gene matches. Germline CDR1 and CDR2: MNHEY and SMNVEV (reference sequence). This CDR3 is built from 16 residues.

Of note for this clonotype: It may be a read error: a sequence one base away is much more abundant. The V gene is TRBV30, the J gene TRBJ2-7; 7 bases fit TRBD1. The ends lost 0 bases at V and 7 bases at J; junction bases unmatched: 6. Germline-derived CDR1 and CDR2 are GTSNPN and SVGIG (reference sequence). The CDR3 contains 13 residues. The CDR3 region is CAWSVQGYNEQYF. The CDR3 coding sequence is TGTGCCTGGAGTGTACAGGGGTACAATGAGCAGTACTTC. The variable domain in full, completed from reference TRBV30 and TRBJ2-7, reads SQTIHQWPATLVQPVGSPLSLECTVEGTSNPNLYWYRQAAGRGLQLLFYSVGIGQISSEVPQNLSASRPQDRQFILSSKKLLLSDSGFYLCAWSVQGYNEQYFGPGTRLTVT.

This clonotype showed up just a few times. This sequence joins TRBV28 and TRBJ2-7; possibly TRBD1 for D (5 bases). The CDR3 is made up of 14 amino acids. Germline values: CDR1 MDHEN, CDR2 SYDVKM. V lost 2 bases to trimming and J lost 2 bases, with 10 bases between them. For the CDR3, the DNA is TGTGCCAGCAGTTTAGGGGCTCCCACCTACGAGCAGTACTTC. Translating it yields CASSLGAPTYEQYF.

Worth noting for this clonotype: A junction boundary mismatches the germline segment, possibly from a read error. The rearrangement links TRBV5-1 to TRBJ2-3; 7 bases are a match to TRBD1. Germline lookup yields CDR1 SGHRS and CDR2 YFSETQ. CDR3 length: 14 residues. CDR3 sequence reads: CASSWDRSTGTQYF. Written as DNA, the CDR3 is TGCGCCAGCAGCTGGGACAGAAGCACAGGTACGCAGTATTTT.